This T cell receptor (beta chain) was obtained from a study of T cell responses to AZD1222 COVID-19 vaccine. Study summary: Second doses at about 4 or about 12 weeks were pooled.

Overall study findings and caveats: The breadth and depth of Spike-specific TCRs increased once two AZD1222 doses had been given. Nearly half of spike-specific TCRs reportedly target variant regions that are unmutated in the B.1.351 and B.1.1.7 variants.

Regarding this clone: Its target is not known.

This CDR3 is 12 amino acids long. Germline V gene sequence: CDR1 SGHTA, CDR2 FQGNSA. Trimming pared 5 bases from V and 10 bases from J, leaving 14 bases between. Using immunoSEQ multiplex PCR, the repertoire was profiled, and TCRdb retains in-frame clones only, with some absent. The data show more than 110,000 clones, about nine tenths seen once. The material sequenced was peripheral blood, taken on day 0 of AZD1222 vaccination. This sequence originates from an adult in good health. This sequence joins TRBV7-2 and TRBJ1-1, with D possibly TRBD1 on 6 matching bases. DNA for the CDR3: TGTGCCAGCAGCAAAGGGGGAACGGGAGCTTTCTTT. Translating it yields CASSKGGTGAFF.